Below are 23 T cell receptor beta chains sequenced from a single sample in a study of blood T cell repertoires in COVID-19. Libraries were prepared by immunoSEQ multiplex PCR; TCRdb keeps only in-frame clonotypes and omits some of them. The sample comprises some 370,000 clones, 90% of which are singletons, and 6.5% rests with the top ten. The specimen sequenced was peripheral blood. The source of these receptors is a man aged 18 to 29 with active or convalescent COVID-19.

V is TRBV6-2 or TRBV6-3 and J is TRBJ2-3, with D perhaps TRBD1 (5 bases). Per germline, CDR1 MNHEY and CDR2 SVGEGT. The CDR3 loop spans 15 amino acids. V shed 4 bases and J shed 6 bases, with 17 bases lying between them. The CDR3 spells CASSLSGIPADTQYF. In nucleotides, the CDR3 is TGTGCCAGCAGTTTATCAGGGATACCCGCGGATACGCAGTATTTT.

For the CDR3, the DNA is TGTGCCACCAGTGATTCATTAGCGGGAGTCTACAATGAGCAGTTCTTC. Translated, it gives CATSDSLAGVYNEQFF. V usage is TRBV24-1 and J usage is TRBJ2-1, with 9 bases matching TRBD2. The V gene's germline CDR1 is KGHDR and CDR2 SFDVKD. CDR3 size: 16 residues. With 2 bases clipped from V and 3 bases from J, the junction kept 4 bases outside the gene matches.

This chain joins TRBV19 and TRBJ1-2; 7 positions match TRBD1. J lost 4 bases, V lost 3 bases, and 17 bases had no gene match. Germline CDR1 and CDR2: LNHDA and SQIVND (reference sequence). The CDR3 is made up of 18 amino acids. The CDR3 sequence is CASSIRTPRQGFGYGYTF. The DNA for the CDR3 is TGTGCCAGTAGTATCCGTACTCCTCGACAGGGTTTCGGCTATGGCTACACCTTC.

This clone was detected only once. The chain employs TRBV6-5 and TRBJ1-1; D gene uncertain. Trimming cost V 6 bases and J 0 bases, with 8 bases left between them. The CDR3 contains 13 residues. The germline V gene encodes CDR1 MNHEY and CDR2 SVGAGI. The CDR3 sequence is CASRIEMNTEAFF. The DNA for the CDR3 is TGTGCCAGCAGGATAGAGATGAACACTGAAGCTTTCTTT.

The chain joins TRBV5-4 to TRBJ2-1; 9 nucleotides align to TRBD1. CDR3 size: 15 residues. The V segment lost 5 bases and the J segment 6 bases; nucleotides outside the gene matches: 9. In germline, CDR1 is SGHNT, CDR2 YYREEE (reference sequence). CDR3 loop: CASSQTGTGRNEQFF. In DNA, the CDR3 is TGTGCCAGCAGTCAGACCGGGACAGGGCGCAATGAGCAGTTCTTC.

This rearrangement joins TRBV9 to TRBJ1-6; D call uncertain. The CDR3 totals 15 residues. CDR1 and CDR2 from the germline V gene are SGDLS and YYNGEE. V was trimmed by 0 bases and J by 9 bases, leaving 13 bases between them. CDR3 bases: TGTGCCAGCAGCGTAGACTTTTCCGTCGGTTCACCCCTCCACTTT. Translated: CASSVDFSVGSPLHF.

The chain uses TRBV28 and TRBJ1-2, with a tentative D call TRBD1 (6 bases). V was cut by 5 bases and J by 1 base, with 14 bases left in between. CDR3 length equals 15 residues. Germline CDR1 reads MDHEN; CDR2 reads SYDVKM. DNA of the CDR3: TGTGCCAGCAGTCCGGGACACTATGTTAACTATGGCTACACCTTC. It is translated as CASSPGHYVNYGYTF.

The chain carries TRBV7-2 and TRBJ2-7; no clear D. V lost 1 base and J lost 3, with 7 bases in between. The CDR3 consists of 13 residues. Germline V gene sequence: CDR1 SGHTA, CDR2 FQGNSA. The CDR3 spells CASSLVQNYEQYF. Here the CDR3 DNA reads TGTGCCAGCAGCTTAGTACAGAACTACGAGCAGTACTTC.

This clone is a singleton in its sample. The chain couples TRBV19 to TRBJ2-3, with TRBD1 as a possible D gene (5 bases). V dropped 9 bases and J dropped 5 bases, with 18 bases sitting between them. Germline CDR1 is LNHDA and CDR2 is SQIVND (reference sequence). The CDR3 consists of 14 residues. CDR3 DNA: TGTGCCAGCACTCAGCCAGGCAGGGAAGATACGCAGTATTTT. Amino acids: CASTQPGREDTQYF.

The chain is built from TRBV7-6 and TRBJ2-3; 9 bases map to TRBD2. There are 17 residues in the CDR3. Germline CDR1 SGHVS, CDR2 FNYEAQ. Trimming removed 1 base from V and 7 bases from J; junction bases left unmatched: 12. The DNA for the CDR3 is TGTGCCAGCAGCTTAGTTTTAGGCGGGGGGGCCGGCCATACGCAGTATTTT. Residues: CASSLVLGGGAGHTQYF.

This clone was found a few times. The V and J genes are TRBV11-3 and TRBJ2-1, with TRBD2 as a possible D gene (5 bases). Per germline, CDR1 SGHNT and CDR2 YENEEA. Trimming left V 5 bases short and J 5 bases short, with 13 bases between. CDR3 length: 14 residues. CDR3 DNA: TGTGCCAGCAGCAACTCTGGACTCAACAATGAGCAGTTCTTC. Translated: CASSNSGLNNEQFF. The full variable domain, rest sourced from reference TRBV11-3 and TRBJ2-1, is EAGVVQSPRYKIIEKKQPVAFWCNPISGHNTLYWYLQNLGQGPELLIRYENEEAVDDSQLPKDRFSAERLKGVDSTLKIQPAELGDSAVYLCASSNSGLNNEQFFGPGTRLTVL.

The chain recombines TRBV14 with TRBJ2-7; D perhaps matches TRBD2 (6 bases). The CDR3 length is 13 residues. Deletions cut 5 bases from V and 2 bases from J, with 10 bases between. Germline CDR1 and CDR2: SGHDN and FVKESK. The CDR3 loop is CASSKLAAYEQYF. The CDR3 region has the DNA TGTGCCAGCAGCAAACTAGCCGCCTACGAGCAGTACTTC.

The chain links TRBV3-1 (or the pseudogene TRBV3-2) to TRBJ1-2; D is perhaps TRBD1 (6 bases). Trimming stripped 5 bases from V and 3 bases from J, with 16 bases between. Germline CDR1 and CDR2: LGHDT and YNNKEL (reference sequence). There are 15 residues in the CDR3. The CDR3 DNA sequence: TGTGCCAGCAGCTCGGACAGCCAACTCGACTATGGCTACACCTTC. Its protein is CASSSDSQLDYGYTF.

V is TRBV2 and J is TRBJ1-1; the match to TRBD1 covers 8 bases. Germline V gene data show CDR1 as SNHLY and CDR2 as FYNNEI. V dropped 2 bases and J dropped 1; count of bases not matched to a gene: 3. The CDR3 length is 15 residues. The CDR3 DNA sequence: TGTGCCAGCAGTGAACAGGGGGCCGGGAACACTGAAGCTTTCTTT. It translates to CASSEQGAGNTEAFF.

The J gene is TRBJ2-2, the V gene TRBV4-3; D might be TRBD2 (5 bases). Trimming stripped 0 bases from V and 4 bases from J, with 12 bases between. The CDR3 loop spans 16 amino acids. CDR1 is LGHNA and CDR2 is YSLEER in the germline V gene. In nucleotides, the CDR3 is TGCGCCAGCAGCCAAGATGGCGGCCTAGCCACCGGGGAGCTGTTTTTT. Translating gives CASSQDGGLATGELFF.

The chain combines TRBV27 with TRBJ2-7; D is undetermined. The CDR3 runs 14 residues. Germline assignment: CDR1 MNHEY and CDR2 SMNVEV (reference sequence). The V and J ends lost 0 bases and 2 bases respectively, with 8 bases between them. For the CDR3, the DNA is TGTGCCAGCAGTTTATCGCCCCGGGCCTACGAGCAGTACTTC. Translated, it gives CASSLSPRAYEQYF.

The V call is TRBV7-2, the J call TRBJ2-1; possibly TRBD1 for D (5 bases). The CDR3 consists of 13 residues. Germline V gives CDR1 SGHTA, CDR2 FQGNSA. Trimming removed 4 bases at V and 8 bases at J, with 12 bases between. This CDR3 is CASSSQDNYEQFF. CDR3 nucleotide sequence: TGTGCCAGCAGCTCACAGGACAACTATGAGCAGTTCTTC.

This clone was counted a single time. The chain couples TRBV12-3 or TRBV12-4 to TRBJ1-1, with 8 nucleotides matching TRBD1. The V and J ends lost 1 base and 8 bases, in that order; junction bases with no gene match: 3. CDR3 length: 13 amino acids. CDR3 region: CASSLDRGVEAFF. In DNA, the CDR3 is TGTGCCAGCAGTTTAGACAGGGGGGTCGAAGCTTTCTTT.

V usage is TRBV6-6 and J usage is TRBJ2-7; TRBD1 matches at 7 bases. The J segment lost 2 bases and the V segment lost 6 bases, leaving 10 bases of the junction unmatched. Germline CDR1 reads MNHNY; CDR2 reads SVGAGI (reference sequence). CDR3 length: 15 residues. CDR3 region: CASRLFGTDTYEQYF. The CDR3 nucleotides read TGTGCCAGCAGGCTCTTTGGGACAGATACCTACGAGCAGTACTTC.

The rearrangement joins TRBV5-1 to TRBJ1-2; the D is unclear. The germline V gene encodes CDR1 SGHRS and CDR2 YFSETQ. Trimming removed 4 bases at V and 5 bases at J, with 18 bases between. The CDR3 totals 15 residues. The CDR3 loop reads CASSPVVGVRYGYTF. The CDR3 DNA reads TGCGCCAGCAGCCCCGTGGTCGGGGTTCGATATGGCTACACCTTC.

Turning to this clone: This sample also contains other DNA sequences that code for the same CDR3. V usage is TRBV6-5 and J usage is TRBJ1-2; D ambiguous. From germline, CDR1 is MNHEY and CDR2 SVGAGI. V was clipped by 2 bases and J by 2 bases, with 6 bases between them. The CDR3 loop spans 13 amino acids. The CDR3 DNA sequence: TGTGCCAGCAGTTACGGGAGGAACTATGGCTACACCTTC. This encodes CASSYGRNYGYTF.

This clone was recorded only once. The chain carries TRBV27 and TRBJ2-7; 9 positions agree with TRBD2. Trimming cost V 3 bases and J 3 bases; bases outside gene matches: 6. This CDR3 is 15 amino acids long. From germline, CDR1 is MNHEY and CDR2 SMNVEV (reference sequence). The DNA for the CDR3 is TGTGCCAGCAGTTTCCGACTAGCGGTACACTACGAGCAGTACTTC. Its translation is CASSFRLAVHYEQYF.

V gene TRBV28 combines with J gene TRBJ1-6, with a possible D match to TRBD1 (6 bases). CDR3 length: 14 amino acids. Trimming removed 1 base from V and 9 bases from J, with 10 bases in between. The germline V gene encodes CDR1 MDHEN and CDR2 SYDVKM. CDR3 bases: TGTGCCAGCAGTTTATACAGGGAAACTTCACCCCTCCACTTT. This sequence encodes CASSLYRETSPLHF.